These 19 T cell receptor beta chains were all obtained from the same sample, sequenced in a study of response to subunit inactivated influenza vaccine. Using its own MiXCR run on the RT-PCR reads, TCRdb lists one record per CDR3 protein. The sample contains fewer than 550,000 distinct CDR3 sequences, about 25% of which appear only once. Sequenced material: CD4+ T cells sorted from PBMCs, taken about 5 days after vaccination. These receptors came from a man aged 50 to 59 who received an inactivated influenza vaccine.

The rearrangement uses TRBV2 and TRBJ2-5; D unclear. V lost 2 bases and J 4 bases, leaving 11 bases between the germline ends. Germline CDR1 SNHLY, CDR2 FYNNEI. The CDR3 consists of 14 residues. CDR3 amino acids: CASSEFAGGETQYF. CDR3 in DNA: TGTGCCAGCAGTGAATTCGCCGGTGGAGAGACCCAGTACTTC.

The V gene is TRBV5-1, the J gene TRBJ1-3; D possibly corresponds to TRBD1 (5 bases). The germline V gene encodes CDR1 SGHRS and CDR2 YFSETQ. The CDR3 totals 15 residues. V gave up 0 bases and J gave up 4 bases, with 11 bases separating them. DNA for the CDR3: TGCGCCAGCAGCTTGGGCGGAGGGGACGGAAACACCATATATTTT. Its translation is CASSLGGGDGNTIYF.

The chain couples TRBV6-2 or TRBV6-3 to TRBJ2-1, with 9 positions matching TRBD1. Germline-derived CDR1 and CDR2 are MNHEY and SVGEGT. The junction had 26 bases not matched to a gene; V was cut back by 7 bases and J by 7 bases. This CDR3 contains 20 residues. The chain's CDR3 is CASNGPTQEHSRQGGNEQFF. The CDR3 DNA reads as TGTGCCAGCAACGGTCCCACACAAGAGCATTCCCGACAGGGGGGGAATGAGCAGTTCTTC.

The V gene is TRBV6-2 or TRBV6-3, the J gene TRBJ2-1, with TRBD1 matching over 8 bases. J was trimmed by 2 bases and V by 6 bases; bases with no gene match: 6. Germline CDR1 MNHEY, CDR2 SVGEGT. The length of the CDR3 is 15 residues. CDR3 loop: CASSQNRGAYNEQFF. DNA of the CDR3: TGTGCCAGCAGCCAGAACAGGGGGGCCTACAATGAGCAGTTCTTC.

This chain's CDR3 is CSVSTQGYMNTEAFF. Written as DNA, the CDR3 is TGCAGTGTTTCCACACAGGGTTACATGAACACTGAAGCTTTCTTT. The chain carries TRBV20-1 and TRBJ1-1; the D gene is possibly TRBD1 (6 bases). The V end lost 7 bases, the J end lost 0 bases, and 18 bases lay between the germline ends. The CDR3 contains 15 residues. From germline, CDR1 is DFQATT and CDR2 SNEGSKA (reference sequence).

The V gene is TRBV29-1, the J gene TRBJ2-7; 10 nucleotides agree with TRBD1. The CDR3 covers 13 residues. V lost 6 bases to trimming and J lost 2 bases; unmatched junction nucleotides: 4. Per the germline V gene, CDR1 is SQVTM and CDR2 is ANQGSEA. The CDR3 sequence: CSVTGTGAYEQYF. CDR3 coding DNA: TGCAGCGTGACCGGGACAGGGGCCTACGAGCAGTACTTC.

This clonotype was detected only a few times. The CDR3 DNA sequence: TGTGCCAGCAGCCATACACAGGCGAAGGGTTGGGAAAAACTGTTTTTT. Protein product: CASSHTQAKGWEKLFF. The V call is TRBV14, the J call TRBJ1-4, with D possibly matching TRBD1 (5 bases). The germline V and J ends were trimmed by 3 bases and 8 bases, with 19 bases remaining between them. Germline CDR1 reads SGHDN; CDR2 reads FVKESK. This CDR3 has 16 residues.

This clonotype has more than one count but fewer than ten. The chain is built from TRBV10-3 and TRBJ2-3, with no clear D. Germline V CDR1 and CDR2: ENHRY, SYGVKD. This CDR3 spans 16 amino acids. V lost 6 bases to trimming and J lost 1 base, with 17 bases between them. CDR3 DNA sequence: TGTGCCATCAGAGAGACCACGGGCAAAGGCACAGATACGCAGTATTTT. Protein product: CAIRETTGKGTDTQYF.

This clonotype showed up just a few times. The genes are TRBV20-1 and TRBJ2-7; the D gene is possibly TRBD2 (5 bases). There are 14 residues in the CDR3. Deletions cut 5 bases from V and 2 bases from J, with 16 bases between. Germline V CDR1 and CDR2: DFQATT, SNEGSKA (reference sequence). The CDR3 here is CSAPNQRRTYEQYF. For the CDR3, the DNA is TGCAGTGCTCCCAATCAGCGGAGGACCTACGAGCAGTACTTC.

The rearrangement links TRBV6-1 to TRBJ2-7, with 7 bases identical to TRBD2. V was clipped by 6 bases and J by 0 bases; unmatched bases: 5. Looked up from germline, CDR1 is MNHNS and CDR2 is SASEGT. The CDR3 is made up of 14 amino acids. The DNA for the CDR3 is TGTGCCAGCAGGCCAGCGGGATACTCCTACGAGCAGTACTTC. This sequence encodes CASRPAGYSYEQYF.

This clonotype turned up a few times. CDR3 amino acids: CASSLAPSASYNEQFF. Here the CDR3 DNA reads TGCGCCAGCAGCTTGGCCCCTAGCGCCTCCTACAATGAGCAGTTCTTC. The chain carries TRBV5-1 and TRBJ2-1, with TRBD2 as a possible D gene (6 bases). Germline values: CDR1 SGHRS, CDR2 YFSETQ. There are 16 residues in the CDR3. V was shortened by 0 bases and J by 0 bases, with 10 bases between the two germline ends.

V and J are TRBV20-1 and TRBJ2-7, with TRBD2 as a possible D gene (6 bases). Germline CDR1 DFQATT, CDR2 SNEGSKA (reference sequence). CDR3 length: 16 amino acids. The V end lost 0 bases, the J end lost 2 bases, and 17 bases lay between the germline ends. In DNA form, the CDR3 reads TGCAGTGCTAGAGATGATGTTCTAGCGAATCCCTACGAGCAGTACTTC. Translation: CSARDDVLANPYEQYF.

This clonotype was observed a handful of times. The CDR3 here is CASSPSGHRTYEQYF. DNA for the CDR3: TGCGCCAGCAGCCCCTCGGGACACCGAACCTACGAGCAGTACTTC. The genes are TRBV4-1 and TRBJ2-7; D possibly corresponds to TRBD1 (6 bases). The V gene's germline CDR1 is MGHRA and CDR2 YSYEKL. This CDR3 spans 15 amino acids. Trimming pared 4 bases from V and 2 bases from J, leaving 15 bases between.

This clonotype was counted between two and nine times. The J gene is TRBJ1-5, the V gene TRBV4-1, with a possible D match to TRBD1 (6 bases). Trimming stripped 3 bases from V and 1 base from J, with 16 bases between. In germline, CDR1 is MGHRA, CDR2 YSYEKL. The CDR3 length is 17 residues. For the CDR3, the DNA is TGCGCCAGCAGCCACCCGCGGGCAGGGGTGAGCAATCAGCCCCAGCATTTT. Its protein is CASSHPRAGVSNQPQHF.

V and J are TRBV10-3 and TRBJ2-7; TRBD1 aligns across 8 bases. The CDR3 length is 15 residues. Germline V CDR1 and CDR2: ENHRY, SYGVKD. Losses at the gene ends were 3 bases for V and 5 bases for J; bases not matched to a gene: 9. The CDR3 region is CAISDSTGGLDEQYF. CDR3 DNA sequence: TGTGCCATCAGTGACAGTACAGGGGGTCTCGACGAGCAGTACTTC.

This chain links TRBV7-7 with TRBJ2-1; 7 nucleotides align to TRBD1. Germline values: CDR1 SSHAT, CDR2 FNYEAQ (reference sequence). The CDR3 runs to 15 residues. Unmatched junction bases numbered 4, after V lost 1 base and J lost 4 bases. The chain's CDR3 is CASSLGVDRYNEQFF. The CDR3, as DNA: TGTGCCAGCAGCTTAGGCGTGGACAGGTACAATGAGCAGTTCTTC.

There are a few counts of this clonotype. V gene TRBV20-1 combines with J gene TRBJ2-7; 11 positions agree with TRBD1. CDR1 DFQATT and CDR2 SNEGSKA come from the germline V gene (reference sequence). The CDR3 has 15 amino acids. The V segment lost 0 bases and the J segment 2 bases; nucleotides outside the gene matches: 3. Here the CDR3 DNA reads TGCAGTGCTAGAGATGGGGGACAGGGGGCCTACGAGCAGTACTTC. This encodes CSARDGGQGAYEQYF.

This chain links TRBV4-2 with TRBJ1-2; the D gene is possibly TRBD1 (5 bases). CDR1 is LGHNA and CDR2 is YNFKEQ in the germline V gene. There are 15 residues in the CDR3. Between the trimmed V and J ends, which lost 0 bases and 4 bases, there was a span of 12 bases. CDR3 coding DNA: TGTGCCAGCAGCCAAGAGCCAGGGTTGGGCTATGGCTACACCTTC. Its translation is CASSQEPGLGYGYTF.

This clonotype was observed a few times. The chain carries TRBV6-4 and TRBJ2-3; either TRBD1 or TRBD2 may fit D (6 bases each). CDR3 length equals 15 residues. From germline, CDR1 is MRHNA and CDR2 SNTAGT. V was cut by 5 bases and J by 0 bases, with 12 bases left in between. The DNA of the CDR3 is TGTGCCAGCAGTTGGACGGGGGCCAGCACAGATACGCAGTATTTT. It yields the protein CASSWTGASTDTQYF.